One sample yielded the 3 T cell receptor beta chains listed below, sequenced in a study of blood T cell repertoires in COVID-19. Assay used: immunoSEQ multiplex PCR; TCRdb lists only in-frame clones, some missing. The table has about 200,000 clones, 80% to 90% seen once. Source material: peripheral blood. The receptor source for this set is a man aged 25-40 years who had recovered from COVID-19.

V gene TRBV27 combines with J gene TRBJ2-7, with a tentative D call TRBD2 (6 bases). V lost 2 bases to trimming and J lost 3 bases, with 14 bases between them. Per germline, CDR1 MNHEY and CDR2 SMNVEV (reference sequence). The CDR3 extends over 15 amino acids. CDR3 nucleotide sequence: TGTGCCAGCAGTTTAAAAACGGAGGGAGGCTACGAGCAGTACTTC. Its protein product is CASSLKTEGGYEQYF.

This chain connects TRBV5-4 to TRBJ1-1; D gene ambiguous. Germline CDR1 is SGHNT and CDR2 is YYREEE (reference sequence). Trimming removed 4 bases from V and 0 bases from J, with 13 bases in between. CDR3 length: 15 amino acids. CDR3: CASSPPEGLNTEAFF. CDR3 nucleotide sequence: TGTGCCAGCAGCCCCCCGGAGGGATTGAACACTGAAGCTTTCTTT.

The J gene is TRBJ2-3, the V gene TRBV11-3, with D unresolved. The CDR3 totals 13 residues. The germline V gene has CDR1 SGHNT and CDR2 YENEEA. Trimming took off 3 bases at V and 6 bases at J, with 10 bases between the two ends. CDR3 sequence: CASSFSSRDTQYF. The CDR3 bases are TGTGCCAGCAGCTTTTCGTCCCGGGATACGCAGTATTTT.